This entry lists 8 T cell receptor beta chains sequenced from one sample in a study of OX40 agonist ivuxolimab in advanced cancers. Data came from immunoSEQ multiplex PCR; TCRdb stores just in-frame clones and leaves some out. This table holds about 67,000 clones, about nine tenths found once. The sample consisted of CD4+ or CD8+ T cells sorted from blood, taken in a trial of the OX40 agonist ivuxolimab. The receptors here all came from an adult with an advanced solid tumor such as melanoma, head and neck, liver or kidney cancer.

The genes are TRBV2 and TRBJ2-3; D not certain. V lost 5 bases and J 2 bases, leaving 8 bases between the germline ends. The germline gives CDR1 SNHLY, CDR2 FYNNEI. The CDR3 is 13 residues long. CDR3 bases: TGTGCCAGCAGTCTAACGGTCACAGATACGCAGTATTTT. Translated, it gives CASSLTVTDTQYF.

There are a few counts of this clone. This chain uses TRBV19 with TRBJ2-7, with TRBD1 matching 8 bases. The ends lost 4 bases at V and 9 bases at J; junction bases unmatched: 23. Per germline, CDR1 LNHDA and CDR2 SQIVND (reference sequence). The CDR3 is 18 residues long. The CDR3 DNA reads TGTGCCAGTAGTAACCTTATGGGGACAGGAGCTAACCATACGAGGCAGTACTTC. Translated, it gives CASSNLMGTGANHTRQYF.

The chain recombines TRBV20-1 with TRBJ1-1; D is unclear. Trimming removed 6 bases from V and 3 bases from J, with 8 bases in between. Germline CDR1 and CDR2: DFQATT and SNEGSKA (reference sequence). This CDR3 region has 11 residues. DNA of the CDR3: TGCAGTGCGGTGCGGGACACTGAAGCTTTCTTT. Amino acid sequence: CSAVRDTEAFF.

This clone was seen more than once but under ten times. The chain employs TRBV5-1 and TRBJ2-5; the D call may be TRBD1 or TRBD2 (5 bases each). The CDR3 is 16 residues long. In germline, CDR1 is SGHRS, CDR2 YFSETQ. Trimming stripped 3 bases from V and 2 bases from J, with 17 bases between. The CDR3 sequence is CASSSGTLVDQETQYF. CDR3 in DNA: TGCGCCAGCAGCTCGGGGACGTTAGTCGATCAAGAGACCCAGTACTTC.

The chain employs TRBV6-7 and TRBJ1-1, with 7 bases lining up with TRBD1. TRBV6-7 is an ORF for which the function is uncertain. This CDR3 comprises 13 residues. The trim removed 9 bases at V and 5 bases at J, leaving 9 bases unmatched. DNA for the CDR3: TGTGCCAGTGAACGACAGGGTCTGACTGAAGCTTTCTTT. Its protein product is CASERQGLTEAFF.

As regards this clone: No DNA is shown, since the ends of the CDR3 on it are uncertain; the CDR3 is the one TCRdb lists. The V call is TRBV30, the J call TRBJ2-2; the D segment call TRBD1 is taken from the table without a DNA check. The germline V gene encodes CDR1 GTSNPN and CDR2 SVGIG (reference sequence). Both ends counted, the CDR3 spans 15 residues. The CDR3 here is CARNEGQGGPGSCFF.

The chain employs TRBV30 and TRBJ2-1; D might be TRBD2 (6 bases). Germline CDR1 and CDR2: GTSNPN and SVGIG (reference sequence). This CDR3 region has 15 residues. V was cut by 4 bases and J by 0 bases, with 13 bases left in between. This CDR3 reads CAWTPGLSSYNEQFF. The CDR3 DNA reads TGTGCCTGGACCCCGGGACTCAGCTCCTACAATGAGCAGTTCTTC.

This clone was detected ten times or more. This chain links TRBV10-3 with TRBJ1-1; TRBD1 is a possible D gene (5 bases). The length of the CDR3 is 13 residues. Trimming removed 4 bases at V and 6 bases at J, with 12 bases between. The germline V gene encodes CDR1 ENHRY and CDR2 SYGVKD. The CDR3 nucleotides are TGTGCCATCAGTGCGGGGGGAGGGTCTGAAGCTTTCTTT. It codes for CAISAGGGSEAFF.